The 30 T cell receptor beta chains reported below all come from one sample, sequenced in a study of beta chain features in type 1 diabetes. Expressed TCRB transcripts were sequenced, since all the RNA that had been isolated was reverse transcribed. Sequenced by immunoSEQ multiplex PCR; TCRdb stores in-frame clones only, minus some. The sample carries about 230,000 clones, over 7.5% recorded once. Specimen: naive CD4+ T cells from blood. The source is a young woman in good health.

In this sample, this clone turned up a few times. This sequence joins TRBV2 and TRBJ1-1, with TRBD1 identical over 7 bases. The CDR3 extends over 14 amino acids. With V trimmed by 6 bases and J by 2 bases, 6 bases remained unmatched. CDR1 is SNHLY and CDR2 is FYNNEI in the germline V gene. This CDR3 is CASSPGTANTEAFF. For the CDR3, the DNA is TGTGCCAGCAGCCCCGGGACAGCTAACACTGAAGCTTTCTTT. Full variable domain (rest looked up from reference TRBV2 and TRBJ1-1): EPEVTQTPSHQVTQMGQEVILRCVPISNHLYFYWYRQILGQKVEFLVSFYNNEISEKSEIFDDQFSVERPDGSNFTLKIRSTKLEDSAMYFCASSPGTANTEAFFGQGTRLTVV.

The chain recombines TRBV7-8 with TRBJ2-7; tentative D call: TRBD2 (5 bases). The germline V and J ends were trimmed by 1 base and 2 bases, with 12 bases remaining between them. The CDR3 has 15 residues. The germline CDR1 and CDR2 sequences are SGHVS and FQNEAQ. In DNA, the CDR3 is TGTGCCAGCAGCTTAGGGCGAAGCGGAACCTACGAGCAGTACTTC. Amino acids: CASSLGRSGTYEQYF.

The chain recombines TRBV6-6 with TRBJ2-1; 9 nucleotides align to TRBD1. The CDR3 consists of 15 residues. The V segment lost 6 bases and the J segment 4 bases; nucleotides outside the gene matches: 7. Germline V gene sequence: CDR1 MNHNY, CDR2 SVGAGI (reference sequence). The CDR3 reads CASSFTGGNYNEQFF. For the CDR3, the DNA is TGTGCCAGCAGCTTTACAGGGGGCAATTACAATGAGCAGTTCTTC.

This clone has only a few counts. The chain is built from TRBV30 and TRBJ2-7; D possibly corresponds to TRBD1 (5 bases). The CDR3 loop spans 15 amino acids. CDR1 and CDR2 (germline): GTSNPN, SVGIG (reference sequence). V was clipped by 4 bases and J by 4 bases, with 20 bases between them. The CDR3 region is CAWTYREGAGYEQYF. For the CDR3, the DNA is TGTGCCTGGACCTACCGTGAAGGGGCTGGATACGAGCAGTACTTC.

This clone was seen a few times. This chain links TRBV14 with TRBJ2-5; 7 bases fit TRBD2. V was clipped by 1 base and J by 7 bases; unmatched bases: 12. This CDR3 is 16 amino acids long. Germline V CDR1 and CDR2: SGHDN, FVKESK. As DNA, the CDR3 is TGTGCCAGCAGCCAAGGCGACGGGGGGTGGCGCCGGACCCAGTACTTC. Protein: CASSQGDGGWRRTQYF.

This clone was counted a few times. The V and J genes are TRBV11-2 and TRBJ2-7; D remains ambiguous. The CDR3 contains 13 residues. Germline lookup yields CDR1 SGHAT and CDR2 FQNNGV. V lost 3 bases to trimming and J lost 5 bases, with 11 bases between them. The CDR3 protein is CASSLPLAHEQYF. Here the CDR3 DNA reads TGTGCCAGCAGCTTGCCCTTAGCCCACGAGCAGTACTTC.

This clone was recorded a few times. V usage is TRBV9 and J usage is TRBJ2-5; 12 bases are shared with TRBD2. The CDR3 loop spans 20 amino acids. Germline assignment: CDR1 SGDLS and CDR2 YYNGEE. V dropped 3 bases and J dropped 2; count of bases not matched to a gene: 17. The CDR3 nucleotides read TGTGCCAGCAGCGCGTTTCCAGGACTAGCGGGACCAACACGTCAAGAGACCCAGTACTTC. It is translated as CASSAFPGLAGPTRQETQYF.

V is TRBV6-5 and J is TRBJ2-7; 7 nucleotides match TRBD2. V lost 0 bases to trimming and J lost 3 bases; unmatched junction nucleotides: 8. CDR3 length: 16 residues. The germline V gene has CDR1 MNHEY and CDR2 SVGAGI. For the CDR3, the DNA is TGTGCCAGCAGTTACTCCTGGGAGCGGGAAAACTACGAGCAGTACTTC. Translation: CASSYSWERENYEQYF.

CDR3: CAWSVRERAFF. The CDR3 DNA reads as TGTGCCTGGAGTGTAAGAGAAAGAGCTTTCTTT. V and J are TRBV30 and TRBJ1-1; D call uncertain. Germline CDR1 and CDR2: GTSNPN and SVGIG (reference sequence). The length of the CDR3 is 11 residues. Trimming removed 0 bases at V and 10 bases at J, with 9 bases between.

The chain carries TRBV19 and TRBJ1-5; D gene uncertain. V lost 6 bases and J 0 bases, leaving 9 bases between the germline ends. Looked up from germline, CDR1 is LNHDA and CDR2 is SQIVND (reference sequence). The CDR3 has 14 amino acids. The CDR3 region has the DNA TGTGCCAGTAGCCAGGTCTTTAGCAATCAGCCCCAGCATTTT. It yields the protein CASSQVFSNQPQHF.

The CDR3 region has the DNA TGCGCCAGCAGCCGGAGTCCGGGGACTGAAGCTTTCTTT. Translated, it gives CASSRSPGTEAFF. V gene TRBV5-1 combines with J gene TRBJ1-1; D is unresolved. Germline assignment: CDR1 SGHRS and CDR2 YFSETQ. This CDR3 spans 13 amino acids. Trimming took off 4 bases at V and 5 bases at J, with 12 bases between the two ends.

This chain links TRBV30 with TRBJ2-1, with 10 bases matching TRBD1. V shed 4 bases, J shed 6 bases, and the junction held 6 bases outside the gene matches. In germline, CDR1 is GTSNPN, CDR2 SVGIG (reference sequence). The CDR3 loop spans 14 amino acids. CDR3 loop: CAWTPGQGSNEQFF. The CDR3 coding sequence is TGTGCCTGGACCCCGGGACAGGGGTCCAATGAGCAGTTCTTC. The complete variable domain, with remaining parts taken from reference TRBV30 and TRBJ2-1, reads SQTIHQWPATLVQPVGSPLSLECTVEGTSNPNLYWYRQAAGRGLQLLFYSVGIGQISSEVPQNLSASRPQDRQFILSSKKLLLSDSGFYLCAWTPGQGSNEQFFGPGTRLTVL.

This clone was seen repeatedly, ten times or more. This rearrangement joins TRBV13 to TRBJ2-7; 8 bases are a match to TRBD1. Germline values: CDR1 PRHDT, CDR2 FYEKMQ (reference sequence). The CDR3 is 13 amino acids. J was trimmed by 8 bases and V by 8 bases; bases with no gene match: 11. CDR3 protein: CASAGTGRTKQYF. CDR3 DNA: TGTGCCAGCGCCGGGACAGGCCGTACGAAGCAGTACTTC. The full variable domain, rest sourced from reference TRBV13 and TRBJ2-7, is AAGVIQSPRHLIKEKRETATLKCYPIPRHDTVYWYQQGPGQDPQFLISFYEKMQSDKGSIPDRFSAQQFSDYHSELNMSSLELGDSALYFCASAGTGRTKQYFGPGTRLTVT.

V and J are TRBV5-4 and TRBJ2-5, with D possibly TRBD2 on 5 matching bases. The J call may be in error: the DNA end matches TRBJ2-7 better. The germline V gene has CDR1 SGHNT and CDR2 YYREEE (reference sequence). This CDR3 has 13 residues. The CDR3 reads CASSLQRAAEQYF. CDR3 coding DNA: TGTGCCAGCAGCTTGCAAAGAGCGGCCGAGCAGTACTTC.

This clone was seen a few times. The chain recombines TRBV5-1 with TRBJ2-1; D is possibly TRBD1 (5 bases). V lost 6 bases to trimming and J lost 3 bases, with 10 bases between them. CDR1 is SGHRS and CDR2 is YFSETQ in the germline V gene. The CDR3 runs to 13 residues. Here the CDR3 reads CASTLDIYNEQFF. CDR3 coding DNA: TGCGCCAGCACCCTGGACATCTACAATGAGCAGTTCTTC.

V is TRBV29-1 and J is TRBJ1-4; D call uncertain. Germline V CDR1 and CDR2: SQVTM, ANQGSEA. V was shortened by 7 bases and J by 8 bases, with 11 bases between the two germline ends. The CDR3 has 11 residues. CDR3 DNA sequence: TGCAGCGGAGGGATCGAAGAAAAACTGTTTTTT. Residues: CSGGIEEKLFF.

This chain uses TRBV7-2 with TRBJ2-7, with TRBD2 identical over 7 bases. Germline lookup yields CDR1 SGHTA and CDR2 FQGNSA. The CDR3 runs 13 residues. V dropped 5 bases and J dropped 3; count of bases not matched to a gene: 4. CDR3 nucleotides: TGTGCCAGCAGCGCGCGCGGGGGCTACGAGCAGTACTTC. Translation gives CASSARGGYEQYF.

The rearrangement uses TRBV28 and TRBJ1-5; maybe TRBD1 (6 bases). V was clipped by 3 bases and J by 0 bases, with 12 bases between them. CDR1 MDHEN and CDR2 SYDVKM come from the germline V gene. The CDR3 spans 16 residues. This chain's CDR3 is CASSLRTVHSNQPQHF. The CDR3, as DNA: TGTGCCAGCAGTTTGAGGACAGTCCATAGCAATCAGCCCCAGCATTTT.

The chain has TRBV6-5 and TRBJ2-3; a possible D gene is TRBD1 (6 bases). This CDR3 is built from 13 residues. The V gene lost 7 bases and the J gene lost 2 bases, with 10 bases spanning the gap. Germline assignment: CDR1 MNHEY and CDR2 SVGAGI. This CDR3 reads CASTRDNTDTQYF. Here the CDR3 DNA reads TGTGCCAGCACCCGGGACAACACAGATACGCAGTATTTT.

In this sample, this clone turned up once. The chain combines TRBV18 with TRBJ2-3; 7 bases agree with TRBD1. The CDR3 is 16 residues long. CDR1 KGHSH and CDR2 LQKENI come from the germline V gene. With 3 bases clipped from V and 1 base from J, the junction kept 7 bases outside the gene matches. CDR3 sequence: CASSPTGAGGTDTQYF. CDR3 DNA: TGTGCCAGCTCACCCACAGGGGCGGGCGGCACAGATACGCAGTATTTT.

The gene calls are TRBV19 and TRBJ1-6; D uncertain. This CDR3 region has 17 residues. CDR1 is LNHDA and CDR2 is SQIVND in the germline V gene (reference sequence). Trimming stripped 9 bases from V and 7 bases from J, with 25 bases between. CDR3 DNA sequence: TGTGCCAGACATGAACCGCCCGCACGGGGAGTAAATTCACCCCTCCACTTT. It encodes CARHEPPARGVNSPLHF.

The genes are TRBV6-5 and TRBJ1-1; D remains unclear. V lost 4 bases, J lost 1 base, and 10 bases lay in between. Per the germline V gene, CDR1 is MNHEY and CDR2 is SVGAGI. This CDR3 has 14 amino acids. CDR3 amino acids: CASSSPGRNTEAFF. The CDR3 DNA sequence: TGTGCCAGCAGTTCCCCCGGGAGGAACACTGAAGCTTTCTTT.

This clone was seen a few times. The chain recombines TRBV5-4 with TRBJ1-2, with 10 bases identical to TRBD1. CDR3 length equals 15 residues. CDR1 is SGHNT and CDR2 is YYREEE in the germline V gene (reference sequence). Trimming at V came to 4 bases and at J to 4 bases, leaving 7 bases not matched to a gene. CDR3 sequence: CASSTGQGTSYGYTF. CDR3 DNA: TGTGCCAGCAGCACGGGACAGGGGACCAGCTATGGCTACACCTTC.

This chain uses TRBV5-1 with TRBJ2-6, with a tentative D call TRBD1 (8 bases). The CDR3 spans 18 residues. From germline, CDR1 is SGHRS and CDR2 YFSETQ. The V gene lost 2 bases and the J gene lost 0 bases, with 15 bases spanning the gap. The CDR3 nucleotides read TGCGCCAGCAGCTTATACAGGGGGGGCGGCTCTGGGGCCAACGTCCTGACTTTC. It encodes CASSLYRGGGSGANVLTF.

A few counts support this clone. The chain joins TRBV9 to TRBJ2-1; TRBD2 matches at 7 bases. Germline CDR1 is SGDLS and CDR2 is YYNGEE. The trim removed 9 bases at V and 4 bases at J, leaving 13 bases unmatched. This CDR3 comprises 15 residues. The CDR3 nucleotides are TGTGCCACCTCCACCCTAGCGGACCAATACAATGAGCAGTTCTTC. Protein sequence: CATSTLADQYNEQFF.

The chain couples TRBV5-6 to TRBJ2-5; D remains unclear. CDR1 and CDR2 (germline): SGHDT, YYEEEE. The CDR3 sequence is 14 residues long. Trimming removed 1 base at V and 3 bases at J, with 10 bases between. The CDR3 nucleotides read TGTGCCAGCAGCTTGACCGGTCGGGAAGAGACCCAGTACTTC. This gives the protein CASSLTGREETQYF.

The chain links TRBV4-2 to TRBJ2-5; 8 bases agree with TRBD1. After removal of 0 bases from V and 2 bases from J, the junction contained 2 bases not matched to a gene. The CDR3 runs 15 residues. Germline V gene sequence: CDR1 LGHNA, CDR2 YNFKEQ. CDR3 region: CASSQEDRDQETQYF. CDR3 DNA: TGTGCCAGCAGCCAAGAGGACAGGGATCAAGAGACCCAGTACTTC.

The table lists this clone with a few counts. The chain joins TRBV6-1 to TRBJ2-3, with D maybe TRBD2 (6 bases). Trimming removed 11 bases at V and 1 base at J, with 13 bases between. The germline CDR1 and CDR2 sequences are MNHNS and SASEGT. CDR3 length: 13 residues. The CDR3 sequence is CASVREGTDTQYF. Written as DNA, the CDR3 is TGTGCCTCAGTCAGGGAGGGCACAGATACGCAGTATTTT.

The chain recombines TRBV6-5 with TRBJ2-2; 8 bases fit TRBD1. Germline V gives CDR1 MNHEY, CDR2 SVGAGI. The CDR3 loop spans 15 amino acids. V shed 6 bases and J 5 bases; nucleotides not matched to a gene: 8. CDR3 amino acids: CASSRGQGFTGELFF. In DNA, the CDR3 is TGTGCCAGCAGCCGTGGACAGGGTTTTACCGGGGAGCTGTTTTTT.

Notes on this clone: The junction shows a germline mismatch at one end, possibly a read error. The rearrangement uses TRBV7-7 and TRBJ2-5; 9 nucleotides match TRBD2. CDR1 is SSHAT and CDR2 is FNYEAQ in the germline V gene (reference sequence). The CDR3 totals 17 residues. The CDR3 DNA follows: TGTGCTAGCAGCTTAGGTCCCCCCGCGGGGGGGACGGAGACCCAGTACTTC. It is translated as CASSLGPPAGGTETQYF.